This T cell receptor beta chain is drawn from a study of CD8+ T cells in alopecia areata. Looking at the study overall: Administration of oral tofacitinib to treated patients was at 5 to 10 mg twice daily. Findings and caveats of the study: Mice showed TCR sharing more clearly than patients did, possibly owing to HLA.

RNA was extracted and reverse transcribed into cDNA as the sequencing template. Clones were read by immunoSEQ multiplex PCR, and TCRdb kept only the in-frame ones, dropping some. The data hold about 200,000 clones, with about 53% observed a single time. The sample holds a few counts of this clone. Its target is not known. Obtained from alopecia areata patients were lesional scalp punch biopsies along with peripheral blood. The authors sorted CD4+ and CD8+ T cells from PBMCs. This CDR3 comprises 15 residues. Germline V CDR1 and CDR2: SEHNR, FQNEAQ (reference sequence). The ends were cut back, 2 bases at V and 2 bases at J, with 13 bases in the middle.

The sequence was obtained from a human donor with alopecia areata. The chain has TRBV7-9 and TRBJ2-7; weak D call: TRBD1 (5 bases). The material was CD4+ T cells sorted from blood, obtained at week 0. The CDR3 is CASSLQGSSPYEQYF. The CDR3 DNA reads as TGTGCCAGCAGCTTACAGGGAAGCAGCCCCTACGAGCAGTACTTC.